This TCR beta chain emerged from a study of CD8 T cell repertoires and HIV-1 epitope variants. For the study at large: Each of Twenty-five Gag and Nef epitope peptides stimulated a separate culture. Equal numbers of autologous T cell-negative cells presented antigen to enriched T cells. A 10-day culture received IL-2, IL-7 and IL-15 on days 3 and 7.

Trimming removed 2 bases from V and 8 bases from J; junction bases left unmatched: 12. Germline V gives CDR1 MDHEN, CDR2 SYDVKM. This CDR3 region has 16 residues. This clone was detected once. As yet, its antigen is unknown. Study outcomes and limitations: Eight or nine antigen-specific TCR beta clonotypes were found; more than five seemed cross-reactive to variants.

The data were produced by immunoSEQ multiplex PCR, yet TCRdb's version contains in-frame clones alone and is incomplete. The data contain 2,500 to 3,000 clones, about two thirds of them singletons. The sequence was collected from a male donor with HIV. The chain links TRBV28 to TRBJ2-7; 10 bases are shared with TRBD1. The sample was cultured CD8+ T cells derived from PBMCs. CDR3 amino acids: CASSLPRDRGREKQYF. Written as DNA, the CDR3 is TGTGCCAGCAGTTTACCCCGGGACAGGGGCCGTGAAAAGCAGTACTTC.